These 8 T cell receptor beta chains were sequenced from one sample in a study of CD8 T cells in ankylosing spondylitis (dated by TCRdb to 2015 to 2018). The library was prepared using 5' RACE. Reads for this sample came from an Illumina HiSeq 2500. The raw public data were reprocessed by TCRdb itself: fastp quality trimming at Q25, MiXCR clonotype calling, in-frame beta chains only. Identical CDR3 proteins give one entry, which carries the most common genes and DNA. This sample lists about 200,000 distinct CDR3 sequences; under 30% were detected once. The ten top clones hold less than 8.5% of the sample. What was sequenced was blood, either unsorted or a sorted T cell fraction (not recorded which). The receptors originated from a male donor with ankylosing spondylitis or in good health (not recorded which).

The table lists this clonotype with a few counts. The chain couples TRBV20-1 to TRBJ2-1; 7 nucleotides match TRBD2. The CDR3 sequence is 15 residues long. Germline-derived CDR1 and CDR2 are DFQATT and SNEGSKA (reference sequence). Losses at the gene ends were 5 bases for V and 4 bases for J; bases not matched to a gene: 11. In DNA form, the CDR3 reads TGCAGTGCTCCAGAGCGGGGAGGGCCGTACAATGAGCAGTTCTTC. Translating it yields CSAPERGGPYNEQFF.

This chain connects TRBV5-1 to TRBJ2-1, with D perhaps matching TRBD1 (6 bases). CDR1 and CDR2 (germline): SGHRS, YFSETQ. This CDR3 is built from 15 residues. Trimming removed 6 bases from V and 4 bases from J, with 17 bases in between. CDR3: CASKPRTGLYNEQFF. CDR3 nucleotides: TGCGCCAGCAAGCCCCGAACAGGGCTGTACAATGAGCAGTTCTTC.

The table lists this clonotype with many counts. The V and J genes are TRBV10-3 and TRBJ2-3, with 7 positions matching TRBD2. Trimming removed 6 bases from V and 2 bases from J; junction bases left unmatched: 5. The CDR3 sequence is 14 residues long. Germline V gives CDR1 ENHRY, CDR2 SYGVKD. The CDR3 region has the DNA TGTGCCATCAGCGGGGCGGGAGTCACAGATACGCAGTATTTT. It specifies CAISGAGVTDTQYF.

The CDR3 reads CAIRSWGGNKDTEAFF. The CDR3 DNA reads TGTGCCATCAGATCATGGGGGGGGAATAAGGACACTGAAGCTTTCTTT. The chain has TRBV10-3 and TRBJ1-1, with D tentatively TRBD1 (5 bases). The CDR3 is 16 amino acids. Germline V CDR1 and CDR2: ENHRY, SYGVKD. V shed 6 bases and J shed 3 bases, with 20 bases lying between them.

This clonotype was detected only a few times. The genes are TRBV12-3 or TRBV12-4 and TRBJ2-7; 8 bases align to TRBD2. V shed 5 bases, J shed 3 bases, and the junction held 9 bases outside the gene matches. This CDR3 spans 15 amino acids. The CDR3 region is CASSLMLAGRYEQYF. The DNA of the CDR3 is TGTGCCAGCAGTCTCATGTTAGCGGGGCGCTACGAGCAGTACTTC.

The chain recombines TRBV29-1 with TRBJ2-1; 12 bases fit TRBD2. The CDR3 contains 15 residues. Germline V gene data show CDR1 as SQVTM and CDR2 as ANQGSEA. V trimming: 4 bases; J trimming: 8 bases; junction bases outside the gene matches: 9. The CDR3 is CSVVPSGRGGDEQFF. The DNA of the CDR3 is TGCAGCGTTGTCCCTAGCGGGAGGGGTGGCGATGAGCAGTTCTTC.

This clonotype was observed many times. The V gene is TRBV12-3 or TRBV12-4, the J gene TRBJ2-4, with D hard to call. V was cut by 1 base and J by 7 bases, with 8 bases left in between. The CDR3 has 13 residues. The chain's CDR3 is CASSLDGANIQYF. The DNA for the CDR3 is TGTGCCAGCAGTTTAGATGGCGCGAACATTCAGTACTTC.

Ten or more counts support this clonotype. The chain carries TRBV6-1 and TRBJ2-2, with D perhaps TRBD2 (6 bases). CDR1 is MNHNS and CDR2 is SASEGT in the germline V gene. This CDR3 spans 15 amino acids. Trimming took 7 bases from V and 2 from J, leaving 14 bases between them. The CDR3 protein is CASTGGKVNTGELFF. DNA of the CDR3: TGTGCCAGCACCGGGGGAAAAGTTAACACCGGGGAGCTGTTTTTT.